The clone carrying this T cell receptor beta chain was seen repeatedly, ten times or more. Its antigen is not known. One end of the junction varies from germline; a read error may be responsible. The entry originates in a study of CD8 T cells in ankylosing spondylitis. Broader study findings: In synovial fluid and blood from reactive arthritis, some motif variants were previously reported. Made up of eight highly homologous variants, a TCR beta motif appeared characteristic of ankylosing spondylitis blood. Clones tied to disease were said to be significantly enriched in matched ankylosing spondylitis synovial fluid. Clones linked with disease were CD8+ and fairly uncommon in the peripheral blood.

Germline V lookup: CDR1 DFQATT, CDR2 SNEGSKA (reference sequence). The CDR3 contains 12 residues. Quantitative 5'-RACE was performed with molecular barcodes, and it yielded the TCR beta libraries. TCRdb independently ran MiXCR on the 5' RACE reads; one entry per CDR3 protein. The sample consists of some 840,000 distinct CDR3 sequences, approximately 12% of them appearing once. The chain combines TRBV20-1 with TRBJ2-1, with 8 bases matching TRBD2. The source is a male donor with ankylosing spondylitis. The sequenced sample consisted of blood, either unsorted or a sorted T cell fraction (not recorded which). CDR3 sequence (DNA): TGTATAGCGGGGAGCTCCTACAATGAGCAGTTCTTC. Translating it yields CIAGSSYNEQFF.